This TCR beta chain was identified in a study of T-cell memory formation after mild COVID-19. Study outcomes and limitations: Pre-infection memory held some responding clones, suggesting pre-existing cross-reactive T cells responded. Contracting clones localized mainly to CM and EM when CD4+ and mainly to EMRA when CD8+. CD4/CD8 balance characterized clones contracting day 15 to 85, and CD4+ skew characterized later expanders.

As to this clonotype: The antigen is not known.

Barcoded TCR alpha and TCR beta cDNA libraries with UMIs came from 5'RACE using constant-segment primers. Via MiXCR, TCRdb re-called the 5' RACE reads, giving one row per CDR3 protein. The sample records roughly 250,000 distinct CDR3 sequences, 16% being singletons. V was cut by 4 bases and J by 4 bases, with 16 bases left in between. This CDR3 has 15 amino acids. CDR1 is SEHNR and CDR2 is FQNEAQ in the germline V gene (reference sequence). This chain joins TRBV7-9 and TRBJ2-5, with D possibly being TRBD1 (6 bases). The TCR comes from a man younger than 30 who had mild COVID-19 (a few samples of this study predate the infection). Cell type and time point are not known. The sequenced sample consisted of PBMCs or a T cell subset sorted from them (not recorded which). The CDR3 DNA follows: TGTGCCAGCAGCTCGTCCACAGGGTGGGGAGAGACCCAGTACTTC. It encodes CASSSSTGWGETQYF.